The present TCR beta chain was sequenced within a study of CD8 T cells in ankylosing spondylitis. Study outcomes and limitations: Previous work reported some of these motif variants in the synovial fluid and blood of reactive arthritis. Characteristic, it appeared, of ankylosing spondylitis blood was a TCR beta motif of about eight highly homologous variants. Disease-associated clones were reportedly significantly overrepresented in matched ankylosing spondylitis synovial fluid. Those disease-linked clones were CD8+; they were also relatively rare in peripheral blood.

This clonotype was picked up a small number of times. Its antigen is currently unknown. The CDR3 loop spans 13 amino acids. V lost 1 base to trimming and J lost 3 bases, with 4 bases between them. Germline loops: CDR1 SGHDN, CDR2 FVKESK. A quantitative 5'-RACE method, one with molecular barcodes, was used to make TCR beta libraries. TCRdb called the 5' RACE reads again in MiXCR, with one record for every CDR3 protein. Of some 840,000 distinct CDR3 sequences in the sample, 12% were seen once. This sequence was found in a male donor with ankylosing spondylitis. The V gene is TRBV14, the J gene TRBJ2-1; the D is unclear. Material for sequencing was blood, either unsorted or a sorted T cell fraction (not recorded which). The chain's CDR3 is CASSQVGYNEQFF. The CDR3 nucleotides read TGTGCCAGCAGCCAAGTTGGCTACAATGAGCAGTTCTTC.